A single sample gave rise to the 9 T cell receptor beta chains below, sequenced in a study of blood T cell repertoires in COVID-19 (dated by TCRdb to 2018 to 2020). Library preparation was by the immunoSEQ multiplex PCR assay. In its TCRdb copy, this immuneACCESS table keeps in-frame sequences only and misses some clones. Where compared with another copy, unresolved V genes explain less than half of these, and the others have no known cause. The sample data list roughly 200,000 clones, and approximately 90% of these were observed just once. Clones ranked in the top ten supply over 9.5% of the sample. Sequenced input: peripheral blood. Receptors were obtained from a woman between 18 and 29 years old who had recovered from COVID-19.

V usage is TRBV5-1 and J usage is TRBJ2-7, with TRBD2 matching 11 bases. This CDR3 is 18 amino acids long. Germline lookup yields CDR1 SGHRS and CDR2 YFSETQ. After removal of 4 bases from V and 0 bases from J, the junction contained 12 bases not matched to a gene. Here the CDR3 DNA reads TGCGCCAGCAGCCCCCGCCCCGTAGCGGGAGGGAGCTCCTACGAGCAGTACTTC. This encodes CASSPRPVAGGSSYEQYF.

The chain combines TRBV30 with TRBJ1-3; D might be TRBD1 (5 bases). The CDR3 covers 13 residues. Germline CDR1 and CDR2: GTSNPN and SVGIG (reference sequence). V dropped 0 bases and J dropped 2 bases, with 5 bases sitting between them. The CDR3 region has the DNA TGTGCCTGGAGTGTCAGGGCTGGAAACACCATATATTTT. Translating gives CAWSVRAGNTIYF.

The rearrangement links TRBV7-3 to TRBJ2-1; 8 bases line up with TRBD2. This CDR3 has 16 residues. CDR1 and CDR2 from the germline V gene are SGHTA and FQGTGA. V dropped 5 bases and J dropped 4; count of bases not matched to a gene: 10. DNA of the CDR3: TGTGCCAGCAGCGCCCAAAGCGGGAGCCCATACAATGAGCAGTTCTTC. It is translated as CASSAQSGSPYNEQFF.

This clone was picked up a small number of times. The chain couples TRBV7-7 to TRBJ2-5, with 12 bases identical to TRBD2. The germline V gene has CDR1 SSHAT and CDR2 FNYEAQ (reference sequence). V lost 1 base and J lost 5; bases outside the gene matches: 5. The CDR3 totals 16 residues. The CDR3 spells CASSLETSGSRETQYF. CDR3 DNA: TGTGCCAGCAGCTTAGAGACTAGCGGGAGTCGGGAGACCCAGTACTTC.

CDR3 protein: CASSLSDEQYF. In nucleotides, the CDR3 is TGTGCCAGCAGTTTATCGGACGAGCAGTACTTC. The V call is TRBV28, the J call TRBJ2-7; D uncertain. The V end lost 1 base, the J end lost 5 bases, and 3 bases lay between the germline ends. The CDR3 spans 11 residues. CDR1 and CDR2 from the germline V gene are MDHEN and SYDVKM.

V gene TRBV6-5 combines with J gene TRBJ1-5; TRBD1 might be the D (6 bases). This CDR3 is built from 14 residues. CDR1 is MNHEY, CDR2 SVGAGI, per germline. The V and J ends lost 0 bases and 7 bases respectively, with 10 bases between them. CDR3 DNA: TGTGCCAGCAGTTACTCGACAGGTGAACAGCCCCAGCATTTT. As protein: CASSYSTGEQPQHF.

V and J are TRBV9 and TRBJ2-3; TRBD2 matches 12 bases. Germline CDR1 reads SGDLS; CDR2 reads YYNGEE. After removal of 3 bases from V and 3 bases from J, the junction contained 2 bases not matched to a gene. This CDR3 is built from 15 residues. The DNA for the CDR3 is TGTGCCAGCAGCGCGACTAGCGGGAGTACAGATACGCAGTATTTT. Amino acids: CASSATSGSTDTQYF.

In DNA form, the CDR3 reads TGTGCCAGCACCCAGAAGCGAGTGCTCGGCGGGGAGCTGTTTTTT. Translated, it gives CASTQKRVLGGELFF. The rearrangement uses TRBV5-6 and TRBJ2-2; no definite D call. The germline gives CDR1 SGHDT, CDR2 YYEEEE. CDR3 size: 15 residues. The germline V and J ends were trimmed by 6 bases and 7 bases, with 19 bases remaining between them.

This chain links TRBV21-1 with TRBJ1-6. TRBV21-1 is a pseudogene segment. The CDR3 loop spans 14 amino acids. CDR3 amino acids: CASISSSYNSPLHF. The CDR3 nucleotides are TGTGCCAGCATATCTAGCTCCTATAATTCACCCCTCCACTTT.